This record looks at one T cell receptor (beta chain) sequence and its context. The data stem from a study of blood T cell repertoires in COVID-19. Study summary: PBMCs, B-cell-depleted T cells, or T cells provided the cDNA or gDNA that made up the material.

Original data processing: Counts of nucleated cells, estimated from reference gene primer amplification, were obtained. TCRdb's table, derived via immunoSEQ multiplex PCR, lists solely in-frame clones and lacks some. V, J and clone size derive from that table, while D and trimming were established from the DNA sequence. The sample carries 150,000 to 200,000 clones, 76% recorded once. Sequencing input: peripheral blood. The sequence came from a woman in her 50s with active or convalescent COVID-19.

The CDR3 reads CAWSVGIFWDSSNQPQHF. The DNA of the CDR3 is TGTGCCTGGAGTGTAGGGATTTTTTGGGACTCTAGCAATCAGCCCCAGCATTTT. The rearrangement links TRBV30 to TRBJ1-5, with a tentative D call TRBD1 (5 bases). Trimming pared 0 bases from V and 0 bases from J, leaving 18 bases between. Germline CDR1 and CDR2: GTSNPN and SVGIG (reference sequence). CDR3 length: 18 residues.